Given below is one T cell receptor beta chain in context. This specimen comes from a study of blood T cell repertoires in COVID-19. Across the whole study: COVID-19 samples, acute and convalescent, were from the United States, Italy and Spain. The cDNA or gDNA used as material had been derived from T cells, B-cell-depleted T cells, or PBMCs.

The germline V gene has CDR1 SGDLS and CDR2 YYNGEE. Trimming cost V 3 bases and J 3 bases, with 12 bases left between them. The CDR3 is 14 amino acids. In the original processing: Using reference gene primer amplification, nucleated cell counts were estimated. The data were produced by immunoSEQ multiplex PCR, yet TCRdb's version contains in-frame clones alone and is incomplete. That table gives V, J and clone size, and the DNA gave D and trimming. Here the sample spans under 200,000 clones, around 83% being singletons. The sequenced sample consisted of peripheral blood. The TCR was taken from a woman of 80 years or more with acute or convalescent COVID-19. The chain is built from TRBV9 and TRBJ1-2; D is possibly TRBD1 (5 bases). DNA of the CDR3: TGTGCCAGCAGCGCAGACAGCATCTACTATGGCTACACCTTC. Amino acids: CASSADSIYYGYTF.